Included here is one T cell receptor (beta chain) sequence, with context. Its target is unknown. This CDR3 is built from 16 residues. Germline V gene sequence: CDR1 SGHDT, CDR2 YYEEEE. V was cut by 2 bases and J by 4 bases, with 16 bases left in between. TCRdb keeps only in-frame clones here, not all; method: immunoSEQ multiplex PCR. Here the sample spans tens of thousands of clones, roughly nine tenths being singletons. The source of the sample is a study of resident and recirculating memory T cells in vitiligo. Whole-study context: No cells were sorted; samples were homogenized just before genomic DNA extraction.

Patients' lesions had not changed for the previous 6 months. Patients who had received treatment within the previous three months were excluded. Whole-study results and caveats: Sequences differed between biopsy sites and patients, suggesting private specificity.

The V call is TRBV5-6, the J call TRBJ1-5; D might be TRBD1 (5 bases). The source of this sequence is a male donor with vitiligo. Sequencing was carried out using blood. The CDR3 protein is CASSLWGGVGNQPQHF. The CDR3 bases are TGTGCCAGCAGCTTATGGGGAGGGGTAGGGAATCAGCCCCAGCATTTT.